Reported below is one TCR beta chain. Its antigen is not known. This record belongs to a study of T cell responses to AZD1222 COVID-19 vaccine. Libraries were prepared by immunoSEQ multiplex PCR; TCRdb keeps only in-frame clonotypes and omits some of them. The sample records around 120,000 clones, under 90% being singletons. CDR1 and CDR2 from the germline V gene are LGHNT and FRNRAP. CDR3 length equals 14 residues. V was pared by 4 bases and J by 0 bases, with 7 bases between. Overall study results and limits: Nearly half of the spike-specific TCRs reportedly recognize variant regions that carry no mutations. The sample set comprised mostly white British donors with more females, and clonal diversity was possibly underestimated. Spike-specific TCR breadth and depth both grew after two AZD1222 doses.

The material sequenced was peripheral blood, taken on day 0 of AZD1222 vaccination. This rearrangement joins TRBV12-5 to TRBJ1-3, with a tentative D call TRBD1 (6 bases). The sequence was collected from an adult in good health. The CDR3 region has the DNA TGTGCTAGTGGTTCACAGGGCTCTGGAAACACCATATATTTT. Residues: CASGSQGSGNTIYF.